This T cell receptor beta chain emerged from a study of beta chain features in type 1 diabetes (dated by TCRdb to the late 2010s). Background on the whole study: Mean age, gender distribution, total cell number and subset yield did not differ between patients and healthy donors. In the study, recently diagnosed type 1 diabetes patients and matched healthy donors were compared on the TCRB repertoires of their sorted circulating CD4+ T cell subsets. Regulatory and stem cell-like memory subsets were isolated from only 8 patients and roughly 8 healthy donors, whereas naive and central memory subsets came from all 30 or so donors. Across all samples, 107,917,701 sorted cells were examined, and cell number per subset correlated strongly with RNA yield. Broader findings and caveats from the paper: Because cDNA was sequenced instead of genomic DNA, highly expressing activated cells could be over-represented, though the groups showed no difference in activation or CD3 levels. Fewer insertions and more nucleotide deletions at VDJ recombination sites were observed in patients with type 1 diabetes, implying thymic rearrangement abnormalities. Naive, central memory and regulatory TCRB repertoires appeared to be more similar among patients than among healthy donors. Shorter templates might be favored by PCR, yet because patient and control samples were amplified and corrected together, any such skew would affect both groups equally. Only small numbers of individuals were included in the HLA sub-analyses, which left unresolved whether HLA type had any influence on TCRB rearrangement. Type 1 diabetes patients showed a moderate but significant shortening of TCRB CDR3 length in all four CD4+ subsets.

A single peripheral blood draw of around 0.11 L on average was collected from each donor into heparinised tubes. Using a panel that included CD45RO, CCR7, CD25, CD127, CD95 and CD27, naive, central memory, regulatory and stem cell-like memory CD4+ T cells were sorted on a BD FACSAria II. Every sorted population had a purity above 98%. Right away, PBMCs were isolated by Lymphoprep density gradient centrifugation and were stained directly, with no culture step. Samples were stained and sorted in pairs, with one healthy donor and one patient per experiment, so that batch effects were minimized. Concerning this clone: The target of this receptor is not known. Base qualities are not recorded, but no much larger clone differs from it by a single base.

The junction carries 20 bases between V and J, which are trimmed by 11 bases and 4 bases respectively. The germline V gene gives CDR1 as SNHLY and CDR2 as FYNNEI. Measured from the cysteine to the phenylalanine, the CDR3 is 14 residues long. Only CDR3 DNA is held: 42 bases, read in frame from base 1. The entire isolated RNA was reverse transcribed using the High Capacity cDNA Reverse Transcription Kit, and thus expressed TCRB transcripts were sequenced. Deep immunoSEQ sequencing was applied to naive, central memory and regulatory T cell samples, giving an average of about 3.8 million total reads per sample. Sorted cells were lysed in RLT buffer, and RNA was extracted using DNase-treated RNeasy Micro or Mini kits according to cell number. To prevent cross-contamination, each cell subset was processed individually, whereas patient and healthy donor samples were processed jointly. The immunoSEQ multiplex PCR was used to amplify TCRB sequences from cDNA, generating 87-bp fragments that spanned the CDR3 region. Sequencing of the amplicons was performed on the Illumina HiSeq platform. The study's processing was this. Synthetic template baselines were used to correct PCR bias computationally, reads within Hamming distance 2 were collapsed, and singletons that could not be merged were discarded. Reads were aligned against IMGT to assign V, D and J genes, CDR3 length and insertions or deletions at six rearrangement sites. Within each subset, clonotype counts were normalized to the number of sorted cells before true diversity and Gini coefficients were calculated with the tcR R package. Repertoire sharing was quantified using the overlap coefficient calculated on TCRB nucleotide sequences. As a proxy for the pre-selection repertoire, out-of-frame TCRB sequences from naive cells were analyzed. This is the immuneACCESS table as TCRdb keeps it, with only in-frame sequences that have V and J called. A part of the clones is gone; compared with another copy, unresolved V genes explain less than half, and the rest is unexplained. The V and J calls and clone size were taken over from that table, and D and trimming were inferred from the DNA. A total of some 170,000 clones appear in this sample, around 63% of them only once. Of the sample, roughly 0.095% is held by the ten largest clones.

The sequence was collected from a man aged 25-45 years with type 1 diabetes. The sequencing sample was made of naive CD4+ T cells from blood. The cell subset or site label, read with the paper, signifies: true naive CD4+ T cells. The chain is assembled from TRBV2 and TRBJ2-5; the D gene remains uncertain. The CDR3 protein sequence reads: CAVEASGRGETQYF. The nucleotide sequence reads TGTGCCGTCGAGGCCAGTGGGCGCGGAGAGACCCAGTACTTC.